This is a list of T cell receptor beta chains from one sample in a study of blood T cell repertoires in COVID-19. Produced via immunoSEQ multiplex PCR; TCRdb's table is partial and in-frame only. The sample comprises a few hundred thousand clones, 88% of which are singletons, and 11% rests with the top ten. Sequences were obtained from peripheral blood. These receptors all come from a young woman with COVID-19, enrolled during active disease. CDR3s include the opening cysteine and the closing phenylalanine or tryptophan. A D gene is named only where the DNA matches it firmly. Rows may omit the clone size; those that give it use once, few, many or a size class.

v_gene,abundance,d_gene,j_gene,CDR3aa
TRBV5-1,NA,TRBD2,TRBJ2-2,CASSRTSGSRELFF
TRBV21-1,NA,NA,TRBJ2-3,CASSKGGQGDTDTQYF
TRBV3-1/TRBV3-2,NA,TRBD1,TRBJ2-5,CASSRLQGAQEETQYF
TRBV23-1,NA,NA,TRBJ2-7,CASSQSPTDSTYEQYF
TRBV2,NA,TRBD1,TRBJ1-5,CASSEAGGTGRYYNQPQHF
TRBV5-1,NA,NA,TRBJ1-6,CASSLVGGNSPLHF
TRBV6-5,NA,TRBD1,TRBJ1-2,CAGETGGLGYTF
TRBV29-1,NA,NA,TRBJ1-1,CSVVNSLNTEAFF
TRBV27,NA,TRBD1,TRBJ1-1,CASSLSGQGPEAFF
TRBV11-2,NA,TRBD2,TRBJ2-1,CASSEGLAGASYKQFF
TRBV7-9,NA,TRBD1,TRBJ2-1,CASVQGAFYYYNEQFF
TRBV6-5,NA,NA,TRBJ1-1,CASSPQHNTEAFF
TRBV9,NA,NA,TRBJ1-1,CASSPNRRGTEAFF
TRBV6-5,NA,NA,TRBJ1-2,CASSTTEFGYGYTF
TRBV6-4,NA,NA,TRBJ1-4,CASSGRVSEKLFF
TRBV28,once,NA,TRBJ1-1,CASSLGGVATEAFF
TRBV28,once,NA,TRBJ2-2,CASSRLGLAGELFF
TRBV6-4,NA,NA,TRBJ1-1,CASSPGTPNTEAFF
TRBV6-1,NA,NA,TRBJ2-5,CASASLGQPKTQYF
TRBV28,NA,NA,TRBJ1-2,CASSILVPNYGYTF
TRBV19,NA,NA,TRBJ1-1,CASSIWEGNTEAFF
TRBV28,once,TRBD2,TRBJ2-7,CASSLGTSDEQYF
TRBV6-2/TRBV6-3,NA,TRBD2,TRBJ2-7,CASSYDGSSGRQRPYEQYF
TRBV9,NA,TRBD2,TRBJ2-3,CASSVGAGAPSQYF
TRBV7-2,few,TRBD1,TRBJ1-5,CASSHRQGSNQPQHF
TRBV15,NA,NA,TRBJ2-5,CATSRDLWGKETQYF
TRBV19,NA,TRBD1,TRBJ1-4,CASSSGTGAEKLFF
TRBV19,NA,TRBD1,TRBJ1-4,CASSYPRTGRGFEKLFF
TRBV7-9,NA,TRBD1,TRBJ1-2,CASSPIQGASYGYTF
TRBV15,NA,TRBD2,TRBJ2-3,CATSRAPSGRAGDTQYF
TRBV28,NA,NA,TRBJ1-1,CASSYTGSEAFF
TRBV6-5,NA,TRBD2,TRBJ2-1,CASSYFSGGGNEQFF
TRBV5-3,NA,TRBD2,TRBJ2-7,CARSLWASGGYEQYF
TRBV19,NA,TRBD1,TRBJ1-4,CASSIGRQGGTTNEKLFF
TRBV30,once,TRBD1,TRBJ1-1,CAWRVRGEAEAFF
TRBV6-1,NA,NA,TRBJ1-4,CASSERGKKLFF
TRBV6-5,once,NA,TRBJ1-6,CASMQETYNSPLHF
TRBV27,NA,TRBD1,TRBJ1-6,CASRGLDRGDSPLHF
TRBV6-5,NA,TRBD2,TRBJ2-2,CASSYSTSATGELFF
TRBV6-5,few,NA,TRBJ2-6,CATLWRGANVLTF
TRBV6-5,once,NA,TRBJ2-1,CASSYDKYNEQFF
TRBV5-1,once,NA,TRBJ2-2,CASSFGQGYTGELFF
TRBV30,NA,NA,TRBJ1-2,CAWSAPTGYGYTF
TRBV6-5,NA,NA,TRBJ2-2,CASTHGLVRTGELFF
TRBV7-9,NA,NA,TRBJ2-2,CASNTLNTGELFF
TRBV9,NA,NA,TRBJ1-1,CASSPQGITEAFF
TRBV28,NA,NA,TRBJ1-4,CASSFLEGEKLFF
TRBV6-5,once,NA,TRBJ2-2,CASNQLGGNTGELFF
TRBV28,few,TRBD2,TRBJ2-5,CASINAGVGFRETQYF
TRBV9,NA,NA,TRBJ1-1,CASSKQGLDTEAFF
TRBV9,NA,TRBD2,TRBJ2-1,CASSESHGSGVWSEQFF
TRBV21-1,NA,NA,TRBJ1-5,CASSKAGGAGQPQHF
TRBV28,NA,NA,TRBJ2-5,CASSPWSGGQKTQYF
TRBV14,once,TRBD2,TRBJ2-2,CASSQGLAGGTGELFF
TRBV7-9,NA,TRBD1,TRBJ2-7,CASSRDSYPPSGPTGQYF
TRBV6-5,NA,NA,TRBJ1-5,CASTDGGLLTQHF
TRBV2,NA,NA,TRBJ1-6,CASSETGYNSPLHF